This T cell receptor (beta chain) was retrieved from a study of blood T cell repertoires in COVID-19 (dated by TCRdb to 2018 to 2021). Regarding the research as a whole: The collaborator samples originated in the United States, Italy and Spain and spanned the acute and convalescent phases of COVID-19. The material from the prospective study consisted of cDNA or gDNA derived from T cells, B-cell-depleted T cells, or PBMCs. Deeply sampled blood TCRbeta repertoires from subjects exposed to, actively infected with, or recovered from COVID-19 were included in the dataset. The repertoires were released in a freely available public database meant as a resource for research on the immune response to SARS-CoV-2. Samples were obtained from the ongoing ImmuneRACE study (first 160 participants) and from roughly 1,300 subjects provided by 6 global collaborators. A de-identified subject ID, COVID-19 status, age in years and sex were almost always included in the sample metadata. Where available, HLA class I and class II types were taken from metadata supplied by the sample provider and were not determined by assay-based typing.

The CDR3 numbers 15 residues from cysteine through phenylalanine. The DNA shown is the 45-base CDR3, in frame from base 1. For CDR1 and CDR2, the germline V gene lists SGHVS and FQNEAQ. V is trimmed back by 5 bases and J by 7 bases, and the junction contains 7 bases that no gene match accounts for. Summary of the overall study and its limitations: Clinical and demographic metadata were provided uncurated, with the amount varying by source and participant.

The immunoSEQ Assay, a bias-controlled multiplex PCR, was used to amplify TCRbeta CDR3 regions from genomic DNA. The published analysis was carried out like this. Nucleated cell counts per sample were estimated from amplification of reference gene primers within the assay. Sequence reads were collapsed and filtered to measure the absolute abundance of every unique TCRbeta CDR3 rearrangement. For each sample, productive Simpson clonality was calculated as the square root of Simpson's diversity index over productive rearrangements. TCRdb carries this immuneACCESS record with in-frame sequences only. Its versions omit some clonotypes, under half of them owing to an unresolved V gene in the studies checked, with the rest unexplained. For V, J and clone size, that table is used; D and trimming come from the DNA. This sample has approximately 260,000 clones in its table, and about 91% of those were observed once. 1% to 1.5% of the sample goes to the ten largest clones.

For this clone: The antigen it binds to is not known. No qualities accompany the bases; no much larger clone lies one base away.

Participants in the prospective study were aged about 18 to 95 years, lived in some 24 United States geographic areas, and enrolled through a virtual design. In the prospective study, participants were assigned to cohorts based on the clinical history participants reported in a screening survey and a study questionnaire. Each participant in the prospective study had whole blood, serum and a nasopharyngeal or oropharyngeal swab collected by mobile phlebotomists. Prospective study participants could optionally give additional blood draws and questionnaires over an approximately 2-month period. Before DNA extraction, blood samples from the prospective study were shipped at room temperature or frozen.

The chain is made from TRBV7-8 and TRBJ2-2; TRBD2 lines up with 10 middle nucleotides. The receptor was derived from a woman aged 40-49 years with acute COVID-19. Sequencing was done on a sample of PBMCs or T cells enriched from blood (not recorded which). The nucleotide sequence reads as follows: TGTGCCAGCAGCCCAGCGGGAGGGCTTGTCGGGGAGCTGTTTTTT. Its product reads: CASSPAGGLVGELFF. Joined to the reference TRBV7-8 and TRBJ2-2 proteins, this CDR3 gives the full variable domain: GAGVSQSPRYKVAKRGQDVALRCDPISGHVSLFWYQQALGQGPEFLTYFQNEAQLDKSGLPSDRFFAERPEGSVSTLKIQRTQQEDSAVYLCASSPAGGLVGELFFGEGSRLTVL.